This entry lists 11 T cell receptor beta chains sequenced from one sample in a study. TCRdb called the 5' RACE reads again in MiXCR, with one record for every CDR3 protein. The data contain roughly 69,000 distinct CDR3 sequences, under 25% of them singletons. Sequencing input: memory CD4+ T cells sorted from a lymph node. Subset meaning: memory CD4+ T cells, CD4+CD45RO+CD25-. These receptors were collected from a female donor with breast cancer.

The chain joins TRBV28 to TRBJ1-5; TRBD1 might be the D (5 bases). Germline assignment: CDR1 MDHEN and CDR2 SYDVKM. The CDR3 contains 15 residues. The ends were cut back, 6 bases at V and 5 bases at J, with 17 bases in the middle. Here the CDR3 DNA reads TGTGCCAGCAGGGCGTCCGTGGGGGGGTATCAGCCCCAGCATTTT. Translated, it gives CASRASVGGYQPQHF. The entire variable domain, with the rest obtained from reference TRBV28 and TRBJ1-5, is as follows: DVKVTQSSRYLVKRTGEKVFLECVQDMDHENMFWYRQDPGLGLRLIYFSYDVKMKEKGDIPEGYSVSREKKERFSLILESASTNQTSMYLCASRASVGGYQPQHFGDGTRLSIL.

This clonotype was seen more than once but under ten times. V and J are TRBV7-2 and TRBJ2-1, with TRBD2 identical over 9 bases. Losses at the gene ends were 3 bases for V and 8 bases for J; bases not matched to a gene: 5. The length of the CDR3 is 14 residues. Germline V lookup: CDR1 SGHTA, CDR2 FQGNSA. Written as DNA, the CDR3 is TGTGCCAGCAGCTTGAGCGGGAGGAGCGATGAGCAGTTCTTC. This translates into CASSLSGRSDEQFF.

The sample holds a few counts of this clonotype. This rearrangement joins TRBV4-2 to TRBJ1-4; possibly TRBD1 for D (5 bases). The CDR3 length is 15 residues. The germline CDR1 and CDR2 sequences are LGHNA and YNFKEQ. The V gene lost 6 bases and the J gene lost 0 bases, with 11 bases spanning the gap. CDR3 coding DNA: TGTGCCAGCAGTCGTAGCAGGGCAACTAATGAAAAACTGTTTTTT. This gives the protein CASSRSRATNEKLFF.

V and J are TRBV6-5 and TRBJ1-1; maybe TRBD1 (5 bases). From germline, CDR1 is MNHEY and CDR2 SVGAGI. The V gene lost 2 bases and the J gene lost 1 base, with 20 bases spanning the gap. CDR3 length equals 18 residues. CDR3 bases: TGTGCCAGCAGTTACGGGGGGAGGGTCGGGGTCCGGAACACTGAAGCTTTCTTT. Its translation: CASSYGGRVGVRNTEAFF.

The sample holds a few counts of this clonotype. The chain carries TRBV20-1 and TRBJ2-7, with D perhaps TRBD1 or TRBD2 (5 bases each). Per the germline V gene, CDR1 is DFQATT and CDR2 is SNEGSKA (reference sequence). Trimming removed 3 bases from V and 2 bases from J, with 11 bases in between. This CDR3 contains 13 residues. This chain's CDR3 is CSARGTAAYEQYF. Written as DNA, the CDR3 is TGCAGTGCTAGGGGGACCGCCGCCTACGAGCAGTACTTC.

This clonotype was picked up a small number of times. The chain is built from TRBV5-1 and TRBJ2-3, with 8 bases that match TRBD1. The CDR3 contains 16 residues. The trim removed 0 bases at V and 5 bases at J, leaving 8 bases unmatched. Germline lookup yields CDR1 SGHRS and CDR2 YFSETQ. CDR3 sequence: CASSLAPAGGIDTQYF. CDR3 coding DNA: TGCGCCAGCAGCTTGGCCCCGGCAGGGGGCATAGATACGCAGTATTTT.

The table lists this clonotype with a few counts. This chain uses TRBV11-3 with TRBJ1-6; D is possibly TRBD1 (5 bases). The CDR3 extends over 18 amino acids. The V end was cut by 0 bases, the J end by 0 bases, with 12 bases between. Per the germline V gene, CDR1 is SGHNT and CDR2 is YENEEA. In DNA form, the CDR3 reads TGTGCCAGCAGCTTAGAAGGACCCAGGGTCTCCTATAATTCACCCCTCCACTTT. Protein: CASSLEGPRVSYNSPLHF.

This clonotype appeared a few times. The V call is TRBV3-1, the J call TRBJ2-5, with D perhaps TRBD1 (6 bases). The CDR3 runs to 13 residues. The germline V and J ends were trimmed by 0 bases and 9 bases, with 11 bases remaining between them. Germline loops: CDR1 LGHDT, CDR2 YNNKEL (reference sequence). The CDR3 region is CASSQEGAGAQYF. CDR3 DNA: TGTGCCAGCAGCCAAGAGGGGGCTGGAGCCCAGTACTTC.

This clonotype was recorded many times. The V and J genes are TRBV5-5 and TRBJ2-7, with D perhaps TRBD2 (6 bases). V lost 0 bases to trimming and J lost 2 bases, with 12 bases between them. The CDR3 runs 15 residues. Per the germline V gene, CDR1 is SGHKS and CDR2 is YYEKEE (reference sequence). The CDR3 DNA reads TGTGCCAGCAGCTTGGCCGGGACTCACGCCTACGAGCAGTACTTC. This sequence encodes CASSLAGTHAYEQYF. The full variable domain, rest sourced from reference TRBV5-5 and TRBJ2-7, is DAGVTQSPTHLIKTRGQQVTLRCSPISGHKSVSWYQQVLGQGPQFIFQYYEKEERGRGNFPDRFSARQFPNYSSELNVNALLLGDSALYLCASSLAGTHAYEQYFGPGTRLTVT.

On this clonotype itself: This is likely a read error, given that the CDR3 carries no conserved phenylalanine or tryptophan at its end. The chain has TRBV5-1 and TRBJ1-1; no firm D call. This CDR3 is built from 13 residues. Trimming removed 3 bases at V and 1 base at J, with 7 bases between. The germline V gene encodes CDR1 SGHRS and CDR2 YFSETQ. CDR3 loop: CASSSRGNTEAFL. CDR3 sequence (DNA): TGCGCCAGCAGCTCACGGGGGAACACTGAAGCTTTCTTG.

This clonotype came up a few times. The rearrangement links TRBV7-2 to TRBJ2-7; D may be TRBD1 (6 bases). The ends were cut back, 3 bases at V and 7 bases at J, with 10 bases in the middle. The CDR3 extends over 12 amino acids. Germline CDR1 is SGHTA and CDR2 is FQGNSA. In nucleotides, the CDR3 is TGTGCCAGCAGCTTTAACAGGGAGGAGCAGTACTTC. It yields the protein CASSFNREEQYF. Complete variable domain (other parts from reference TRBV7-2 and TRBJ2-7): GAGVSQSPSNKVTEKGKDVELRCDPISGHTALYWYRQSLGQGLEFLIYFQGNSAPDKSGLPSDRFSAERTGGSVSTLTIQRTQQEDSAVYLCASSFNREEQYFGPGTRLTVT.